These 6 T cell receptor beta chains came from one sample sequenced in a study of T cell repertoires in ileal Crohn's disease. Sequenced by immunoSEQ multiplex PCR; TCRdb stores in-frame clones only, minus some. The table records 15,000 to 20,000 clones, more than 55% of them present only once. Sequencing used ileal tissue. Receptors were obtained from an adult with Crohn's disease.

V gene TRBV7-4 combines with J gene TRBJ2-7, with TRBD2 as a possible D gene (5 bases). The CDR3 has 13 amino acids. CDR1 is SGHVT and CDR2 is SQSDAQ in the germline V gene. V shed 1 base and J shed 3 bases, with 7 bases lying between them. CDR3 sequence reads: CASSLELVYEQYF. The CDR3 DNA reads as TGTGCCAGCAGCTTAGAACTAGTCTACGAGCAGTACTTC.

This chain links TRBV27 with TRBJ2-3, with 9 nucleotides matching TRBD1. This CDR3 contains 13 residues. The J segment lost 6 bases and the V segment lost 6 bases, leaving 4 bases of the junction unmatched. CDR1 is MNHEY and CDR2 is SMNVEV in the germline V gene (reference sequence). The CDR3 sequence: CASSGQGRDTQYF. CDR3 in DNA: TGTGCCAGCAGCGGACAGGGGAGGGATACGCAGTATTTT.

V is TRBV4-2 and J is TRBJ1-6, with 7 nucleotides matching TRBD1. The trim removed 6 bases at V and 18 bases at J, leaving 11 bases unmatched. This CDR3 is 12 amino acids long. CDR1 is LGHNA and CDR2 is YNFKEQ in the germline V gene. In DNA, the CDR3 is TGTGCCAGCAGTACCGGGACAGCAAGTCGCCACTTT. Translating it yields CASSTGTASRHF.

The gene calls are TRBV28 and TRBJ2-6; 8 bases line up with TRBD1. CDR3 length: 17 amino acids. V lost 4 bases and J lost 2; bases outside the gene matches: 7. Germline-derived CDR1 and CDR2 are MDHEN and SYDVKM. The CDR3 nucleotides are TGTGCCAGCAGTTCTCCGGGACAGGCCACTGGGGCCAACGTCCTGACTTTC. Protein: CASSSPGQATGANVLTF.

A single count supports this clone. The V gene is TRBV27, the J gene TRBJ2-2; D might be TRBD1 (5 bases). The germline V gene encodes CDR1 MNHEY and CDR2 SMNVEV (reference sequence). V was clipped by 7 bases and J by 5 bases, with 14 bases between them. The CDR3 loop spans 14 amino acids. The CDR3 sequence is CASKKLGRTGELFF. The CDR3 bases are TGTGCCAGCAAGAAACTGGGGCGGACCGGGGAGCTGTTTTTT.

This clone was seen a few times. V is TRBV13 and J is TRBJ2-2, with TRBD2 matching over 12 bases. Losses at the gene ends were 0 bases for V and 5 bases for J; bases not matched to a gene: 1. This CDR3 spans 16 amino acids. Germline assignment: CDR1 PRHDT and CDR2 FYEKMQ (reference sequence). The DNA of the CDR3 is TGTGCCAGCAGCTTAGGACTAGCGGGAGGTACCGGGGAGCTGTTTTTT. Translation gives CASSLGLAGGTGELFF.